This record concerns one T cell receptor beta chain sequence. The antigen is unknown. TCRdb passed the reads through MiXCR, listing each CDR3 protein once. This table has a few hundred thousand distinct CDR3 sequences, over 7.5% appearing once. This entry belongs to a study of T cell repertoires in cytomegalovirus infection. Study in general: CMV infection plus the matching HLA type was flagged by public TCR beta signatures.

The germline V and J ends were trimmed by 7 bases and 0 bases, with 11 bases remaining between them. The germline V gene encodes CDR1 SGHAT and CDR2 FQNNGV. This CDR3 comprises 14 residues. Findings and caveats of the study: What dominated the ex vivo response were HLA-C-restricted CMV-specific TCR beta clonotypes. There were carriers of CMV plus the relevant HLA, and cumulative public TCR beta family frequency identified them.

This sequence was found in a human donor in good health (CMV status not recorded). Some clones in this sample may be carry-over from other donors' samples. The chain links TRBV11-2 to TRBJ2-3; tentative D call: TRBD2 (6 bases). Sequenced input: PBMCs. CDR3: CASTPGVSTDTQYF. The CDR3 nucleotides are TGTGCCAGCACCCCGGGAGTTAGCACAGATACGCAGTATTTT.